This T cell receptor (beta chain) was documented in a study of blood T cell repertoires in COVID-19. Study background: Acute and convalescent COVID-19 specimens originated in the United States, Italy and Spain.

Methods used by the authors: Reference gene primer amplification gave nucleated cell count estimates. Generated by immunoSEQ multiplex PCR, the TCRdb table keeps only in-frame clones and is missing some. The V and J calls and clone size were taken over from that table, and D and trimming were inferred from the DNA. The sample has fewer than 150,000 clones, about four fifths seen once; the top ten hold under 2%. This clone was recorded only once. Ages ranged from roughly 18 to 100 years, with residence in approximately 25 US areas. The V gene lost 5 bases and the J gene lost 1 base, with 12 bases spanning the gap. Germline loops: CDR1 SGHTA, CDR2 FQGNSA. The CDR3 contains 15 residues.

This TCR derives from a woman aged 18-29 years who had been exposed to COVID-19. What was sequenced was PBMCs or T cells enriched from blood (not recorded which). The chain links TRBV7-2 to TRBJ2-1; a weak D match, TRBD2 (5 bases). CDR3 in DNA: TGTGCCAGCAGCCCAGTTCGGGGTTCCTACAATGAGCAGTTCTTC. Encoded protein: CASSPVRGSYNEQFF.